This TCR beta chain was identified during a study of T cell responses to AZD1222 COVID-19 vaccine. Overall study findings and caveats: Spike-wide coverage was observed for vaccine-associated CD4 TCRs, with dominant responses at 160-218 and 743-854. A rise in Spike-specific TCR breadth and depth followed two AZD1222 doses. A mostly white British donor set with more females was recruited, and clonal diversity was possibly underestimated.

Measured with immunoSEQ multiplex PCR; TCRdb has only the in-frame clones, and not every one. Found here are about 94,000 clones, around 89% of them singletons; the top ten hold about 12%. V lost 4 bases to trimming and J lost 2 bases, with 13 bases between them. The CDR3 totals 15 residues. Germline-derived CDR1 and CDR2 are SGHVS and FNYEAQ. This clone showed up just once. Its antigen remains unidentified. Timing groups of about 4 and about 12 weeks for second doses were pooled. The chain links TRBV7-6 to TRBJ2-3, with no clear D. The clonotype was recovered from an adult who received the AZD1222 COVID-19 vaccine. This specimen consisted of peripheral blood, obtained 28 days after the second AZD1222 dose. The CDR3 region has the DNA TGTGCCAGCAGCTCCTACCGGGCGGTCACAGATACGCAGTATTTT. Amino acids: CASSSYRAVTDTQYF.